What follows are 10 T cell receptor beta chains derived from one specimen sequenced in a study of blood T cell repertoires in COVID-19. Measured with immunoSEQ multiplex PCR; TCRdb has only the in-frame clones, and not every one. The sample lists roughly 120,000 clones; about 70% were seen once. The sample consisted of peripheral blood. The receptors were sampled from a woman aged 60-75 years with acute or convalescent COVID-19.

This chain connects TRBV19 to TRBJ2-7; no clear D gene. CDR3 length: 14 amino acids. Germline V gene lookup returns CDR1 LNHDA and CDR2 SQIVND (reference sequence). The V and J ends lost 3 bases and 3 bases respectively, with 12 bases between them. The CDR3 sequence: CASSIWAGIYEQYF. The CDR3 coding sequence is TGTGCCAGTAGTATCTGGGCAGGAATCTACGAGCAGTACTTC. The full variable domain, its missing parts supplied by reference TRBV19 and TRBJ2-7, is DGGITQSPKYLFRKEGQNVTLSCEQNLNHDAMYWYRQDPGQGLRLIYYSQIVNDFQKGDIAEGYSVSREKKESFPLTVTSAQKNPTAFYLCASSIWAGIYEQYFGPGTRLTVT.

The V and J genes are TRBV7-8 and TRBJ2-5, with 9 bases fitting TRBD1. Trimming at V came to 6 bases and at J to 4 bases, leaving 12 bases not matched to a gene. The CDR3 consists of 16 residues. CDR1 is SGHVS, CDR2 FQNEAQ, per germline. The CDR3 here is CASRVTGGVGGETQYF. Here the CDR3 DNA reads TGTGCCAGCAGGGTCACAGGGGGCGTAGGAGGAGAGACCCAGTACTTC.

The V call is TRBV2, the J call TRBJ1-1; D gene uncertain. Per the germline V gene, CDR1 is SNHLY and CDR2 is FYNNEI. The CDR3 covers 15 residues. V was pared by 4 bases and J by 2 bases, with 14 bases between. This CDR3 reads CASSVSSNSNTEAFF. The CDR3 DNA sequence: TGTGCCAGCAGTGTATCCTCGAACAGTAACACTGAAGCTTTCTTT.

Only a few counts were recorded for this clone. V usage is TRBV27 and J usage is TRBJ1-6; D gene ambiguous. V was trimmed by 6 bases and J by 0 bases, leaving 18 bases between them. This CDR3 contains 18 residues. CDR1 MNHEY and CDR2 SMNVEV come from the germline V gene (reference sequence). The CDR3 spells CASRRRAGTTSYNSPLHF. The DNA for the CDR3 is TGTGCCAGCAGACGTCGCGCGGGTACGACCTCCTATAATTCACCCCTCCACTTT.

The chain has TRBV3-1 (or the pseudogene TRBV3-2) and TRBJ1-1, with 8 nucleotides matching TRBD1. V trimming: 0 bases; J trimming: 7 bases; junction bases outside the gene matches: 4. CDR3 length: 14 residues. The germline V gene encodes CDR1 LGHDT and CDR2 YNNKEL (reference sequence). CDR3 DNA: TGTGCCAGCAGCCAAGAAATAGGACAGGGTGAAGCTTTCTTT. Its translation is CASSQEIGQGEAFF.

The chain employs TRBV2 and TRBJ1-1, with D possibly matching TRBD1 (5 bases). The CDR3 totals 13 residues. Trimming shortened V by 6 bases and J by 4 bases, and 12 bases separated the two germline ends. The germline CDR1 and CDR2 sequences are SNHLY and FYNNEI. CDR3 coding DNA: TGTGCCAGCAGCGCGACAGTTTTCACTGAAGCTTTCTTT. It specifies CASSATVFTEAFF.

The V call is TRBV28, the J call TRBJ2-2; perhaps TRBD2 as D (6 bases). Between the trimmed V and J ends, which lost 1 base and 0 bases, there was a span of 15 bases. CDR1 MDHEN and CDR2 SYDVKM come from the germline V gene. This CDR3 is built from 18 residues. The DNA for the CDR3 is TGTGCCAGCAGTTTATTCGACTTGCGGGGACCGAACACCGGGGAGCTGTTTTTT. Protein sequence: CASSLFDLRGPNTGELFF.

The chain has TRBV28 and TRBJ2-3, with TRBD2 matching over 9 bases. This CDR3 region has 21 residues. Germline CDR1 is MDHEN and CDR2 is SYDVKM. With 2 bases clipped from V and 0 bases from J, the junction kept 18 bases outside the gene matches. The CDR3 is CASSLLSGLAGYDTSTDTQYF. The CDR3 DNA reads TGTGCCAGCAGTTTACTCTCGGGGCTAGCGGGGTACGATACTAGCACAGATACGCAGTATTTT. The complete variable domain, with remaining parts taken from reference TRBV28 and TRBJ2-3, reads DVKVTQSSRYLVKRTGEKVFLECVQDMDHENMFWYRQDPGLGLRLIYFSYDVKMKEKGDIPEGYSVSREKKERFSLILESASTNQTSMYLCASSLLSGLAGYDTSTDTQYFGPGTRLTVL.

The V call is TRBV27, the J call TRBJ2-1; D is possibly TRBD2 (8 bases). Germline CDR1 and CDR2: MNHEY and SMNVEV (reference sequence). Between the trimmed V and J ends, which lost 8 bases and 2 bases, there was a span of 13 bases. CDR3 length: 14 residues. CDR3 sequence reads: CASSGRGPYNEQFF. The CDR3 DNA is TGTGCCAGCTCCGGGAGGGGGCCCTACAATGAGCAGTTCTTC.

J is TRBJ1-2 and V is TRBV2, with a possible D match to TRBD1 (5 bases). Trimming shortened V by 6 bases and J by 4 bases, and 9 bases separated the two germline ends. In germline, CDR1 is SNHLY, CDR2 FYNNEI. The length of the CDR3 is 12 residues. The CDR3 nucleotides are TGTGCCAGCAGGCAGGGAGGCTATGGCTACACCTTC. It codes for CASRQGGYGYTF.